This T cell receptor (beta chain) derives from a study of shared clonotypes between healthy human individuals (TCRdb year 2020). About the full investigation: The cohort comprised two women and a few men aged 18 to 49 years. For each donor, three plates each were used for CD4 naive and CD4 memory, two plates were used for CD8 naive, and one plate was used for CD8 memory. To estimate repertoire size and how much clonotypes are shared between individuals, the study performed deep sequencing of blood TCR repertoires from a few healthy adults. Libraries were prepared and TCR repertoires were sequenced by different laboratories using diverse techniques, in order to increase sequencing depth and limit assay-specific biases. Each donor's leukapheresis produced roughly between roughly 0.85 and 9.5 billion PBMCs. Summary of the overall study and its limitations: Estimated clonotype richness was generally larger for naive than for memory subsets. Sampling was limited to blood, and TCR repertoires in tissue likely differ from TCR repertoires in blood. About 5% of naive CD4, 3.5% of naive CD8, approximately 2.2% of memory CD4, and 0.4% of memory CD8 clonotypes were shared across a few donors. Clonotypes shared by all four sorted-subset donors showed higher generation probabilities than non-shared clonotypes. Incomplete sequencing was indicated by rarefaction of sorted-subset datasets, despite the large sequencing depth. Pairwise subsampling led to the expectation that sequencing depth would affect the degree of clonotype sharing among donors. The genetic and exposure-history diversity represented was limited by the small number of donors.

Using the deep immunoSEQ assay, TCR CDR3 regions were amplified from genomic DNA by multiplex PCR. Genomic DNA extracted from each cell subset was distributed evenly over all wells of several immunoSEQ 96-well plates, and each plate served as one replicate. For sorted subsets, 150 to 250 ng genomic DNA, equal to about 30,000 T cell genomes, was loaded into each replicate PCR. Purified libraries were measured with a Qubit 3.0 fluorometer, size-checked on a Bioanalyzer 2100, and measured again with the KAPA Library Quantification kit. Every immunoSEQ 96-well plate was sequenced on a dedicated single-read 150-cycle Illumina NextSeq 550 flow cell. The source study handled its data this way. The immunoSEQ output contained only junctional sequences without quality scores, so filtering could not match that applied to full-length reads. Sequences were annotated with PyIR, a Python wrapper for IgBLAST v1.9, using IMGT germline references to assign V/J genes and CDR3. Reads were filtered out if the reads had weak V/J assignments (E-value above 1e-6), no CDR3, stop codons, out-of-frame junctions, or ambiguous translated residues. V3J clonotypes were defined as sequences sharing the same inferred V gene, J gene, and CDR3 amino acid sequence. Percentage overlap between repertoires was computed as shared unique clonotypes divided by the size of the smaller repertoire. Repertoire richness was assessed with RTK rarefaction, the Chao1 estimator, and Recon v2.1 estimates of unobserved clonotypes. Generation probabilities for all TCRbeta clonotypes obtained by the gDNA method from a handful of donors were computed using OLGA. Held by TCRdb, this immuneACCESS table contains in-frame sequences only and omits some clones. Under half of the omission traces to an unresolved V gene where checked; the cause of the rest is unknown. V and J calls and clone size are those listed in that table; D and trimming were worked out from the DNA. For this sample the table gives some 380,000 clones, of which 90% to 97% were detected only once. The ten largest clonotypes hold less than 0.35% of the sample.

The germline V gene encodes CDR1 LNHDA and CDR2 SQIVND (reference sequence). There are 15 amino acids in the CDR3, from cysteine to phenylalanine inclusive. Solely the CDR3 DNA is kept, with 45 bases framed from the first base. For this chain, trimming is 4 bases at the V end and 4 bases at the J end, and the number of junction bases without a gene match is 7. Healthy HIV-negative adults with no recently reported acute infections or vaccinations were included as donors. Every donor was a Caucasian adult residing in Nashville, Tennessee, USA. The CD8 memory samples were a combination of magnetically selected CD45RO+ cells and CCR7-negative CD45RA+ effector memory (TemRA) cells. Blood was obtained by leukapheresis, after which PBMCs were separated by Ficoll-Histopaque density gradient centrifugation and cryopreserved in liquid nitrogen vapor phase. Analytical flow cytometry was used to check the purity and quantity of every magnetically sorted T cell population. From each sorted fraction, genomic DNA was isolated and quantified by UV absorbance on a Nanodrop 2000c.

Note on this clone: It lacks a known antigen. No much larger clonotype is one base removed from it; base qualities were not supplied.

This chain is built from TRBV19 and TRBJ2-7; 10 central bases correspond to TRBD1. The TCR originated in a man aged 25-45 years in good health. Sequenced: memory CD8+ T cells sorted from blood. The cell subset or site label, as the study defines it: CD45RO+ cells pooled with CCR7-negative TemRA cells. The bases read TGTGCCAGTAGTAGAAAGGGACAGGGGCTTTACGAGCAGTACTTC. Its coded protein is CASSRKGQGLYEQYF.